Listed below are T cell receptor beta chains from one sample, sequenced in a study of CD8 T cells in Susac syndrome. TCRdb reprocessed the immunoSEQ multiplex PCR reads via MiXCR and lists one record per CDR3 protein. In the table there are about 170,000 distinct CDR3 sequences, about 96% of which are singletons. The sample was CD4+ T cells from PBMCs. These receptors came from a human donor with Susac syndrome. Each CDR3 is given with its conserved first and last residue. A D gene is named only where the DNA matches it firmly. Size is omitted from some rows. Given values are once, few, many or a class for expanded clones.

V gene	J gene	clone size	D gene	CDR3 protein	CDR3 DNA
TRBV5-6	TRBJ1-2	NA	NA	CASSPTPRNYGYTF	TGTGCCAGCAGTCCCACCCCGCGTAACTATGGCTACACCTTC
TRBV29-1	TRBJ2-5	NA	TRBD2	CSALTSGQETQYF	TGCAGCGCGTTGACTAGCGGCCAAGAGACCCAGTACTTC
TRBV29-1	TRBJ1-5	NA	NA	CSAAAGSGQPQHF	TGCAGCGCCGCGGCAGGGTCGGGTCAGCCCCAGCATTTT
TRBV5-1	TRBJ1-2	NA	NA	CASSSDPNYGYTF	TGCGCCAGCAGCTCAGACCCTAACTATGGCTACACCTTC
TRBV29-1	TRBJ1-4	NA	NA	CSVGGLGNEKLFF	TGCAGCGTTGGTGGGTTGGGTAATGAAAAACTGTTTTTT
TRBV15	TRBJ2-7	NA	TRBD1	CATSRDRYGDRGLEQYF	TGTGCCACCAGCAGAGATCGGTATGGCGACAGGGGGCTGGAGCAGTACTTC
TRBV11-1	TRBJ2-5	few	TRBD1	CASSPGQGRQETQYF	TGTGCCAGCAGCCCCGGACAGGGACGTCAAGAGACCCAGTACTTC
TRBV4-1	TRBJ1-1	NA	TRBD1	CASSPTWDRNTEAFF	TGCGCCAGCAGCCCCACATGGGACAGGAACACTGAAGCTTTCTTT
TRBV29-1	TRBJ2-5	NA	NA	CSVAAEGGQSRTQYF	TGCAGCGTCGCCGCAGAGGGAGGACAGTCGCGGACCCAGTACTTC
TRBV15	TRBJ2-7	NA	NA	CATSRDTGSWGTFDF	TGTGCCACCAGCAGAGATACAGGGTCATGGGGGACTTTCGACTTC
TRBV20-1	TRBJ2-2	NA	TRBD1	CSARPQGAPMPGELFF	TGCAGTGCTAGGCCCCAGGGGGCGCCGATGCCCGGGGAGCTGTTTTTT
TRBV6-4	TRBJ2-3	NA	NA	CASSDNPGSDTQYF	TGTGCCAGCAGTGACAATCCGGGGTCAGATACGCAGTATTTT
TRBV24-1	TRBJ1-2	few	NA	CATSGGLNYGYTF	TGTGCCACCAGTGGGGGACTTAACTATGGCTACACCTTC
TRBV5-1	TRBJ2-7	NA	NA	CASSLPRSTDQGYEQYF	TGCGCCAGCAGCTTACCCCGTTCGACTGATCAAGGCTACGAGCAGTACTTC
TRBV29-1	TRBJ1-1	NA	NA	CSVLRNTEAFF	TGCAGCGTCCTCAGGAACACTGAAGCTTTCTTT
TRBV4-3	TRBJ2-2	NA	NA	CASSQSDRSTGELFF	TGCGCCAGCAGCCAGAGTGACAGGTCCACCGGGGAGCTGTTTTTT
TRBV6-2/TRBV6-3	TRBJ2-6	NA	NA	CASSISGANVLTF	TGTGCCAGCTCGATCTCTGGGGCCAACGTCCTGACTTTC
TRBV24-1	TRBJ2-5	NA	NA	CATSDPKETQYF	TGTGCCACCAGTGACCCCAAAGAGACCCAGTACTTC